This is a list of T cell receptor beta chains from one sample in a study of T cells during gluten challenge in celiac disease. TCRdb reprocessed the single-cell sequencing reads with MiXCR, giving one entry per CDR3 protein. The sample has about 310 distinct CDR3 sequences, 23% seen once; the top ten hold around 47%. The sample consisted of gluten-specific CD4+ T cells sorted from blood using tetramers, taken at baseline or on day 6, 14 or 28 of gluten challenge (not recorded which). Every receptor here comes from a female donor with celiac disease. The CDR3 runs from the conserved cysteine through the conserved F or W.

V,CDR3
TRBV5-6,CASSLFVSYEQYF
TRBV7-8,CASSISVQGTYNEQFF
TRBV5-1,CASSFGAGWDNEQFF
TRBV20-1,CSVGTDYGYTF
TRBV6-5,CASSETQGTYEQYF
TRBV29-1,CSGQLTGLGTEAFF
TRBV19,CASSPMGTSYEQYF
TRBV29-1,CSGGGWEGTQYF
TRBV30,CAWTTMDSLYGYTF
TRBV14,CASSMIAGGKLFF
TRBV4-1,CASSQGQGVIGYTF
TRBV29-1,CSVGAGGTTEAFF
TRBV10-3,CAIRGGGTEAFF
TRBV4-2,CASSLTPHQGEGELFF
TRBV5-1,CASSFGGYGDIQYF
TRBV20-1,CSGGGSRQSNYGYTF
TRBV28,CASSPAYQPQHF
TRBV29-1,CSATKMGTLETEAFF
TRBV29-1,CSVPADWDSPLYF
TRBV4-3,CASSPWIYNEQFF
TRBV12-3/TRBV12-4,CASTQGIAGWNTGELFF
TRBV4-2,CASSLNSLSTDTQYF
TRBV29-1,CSSGGEYNEQFF
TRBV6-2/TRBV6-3,CASTGLQARGGYTF
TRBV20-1,CSARRSNEQFF
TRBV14,CASSQVSRQGYTF
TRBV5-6,CASSPAGRQAGGYEKLFF
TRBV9,CASSVASGVTDTQYF
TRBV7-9,CASSPNRGRRYQETQYF
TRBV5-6,CASSSLLTGRELFF
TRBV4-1,CASSPWGGADTGELFF
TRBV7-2,CASSLVGYSSYEQYF